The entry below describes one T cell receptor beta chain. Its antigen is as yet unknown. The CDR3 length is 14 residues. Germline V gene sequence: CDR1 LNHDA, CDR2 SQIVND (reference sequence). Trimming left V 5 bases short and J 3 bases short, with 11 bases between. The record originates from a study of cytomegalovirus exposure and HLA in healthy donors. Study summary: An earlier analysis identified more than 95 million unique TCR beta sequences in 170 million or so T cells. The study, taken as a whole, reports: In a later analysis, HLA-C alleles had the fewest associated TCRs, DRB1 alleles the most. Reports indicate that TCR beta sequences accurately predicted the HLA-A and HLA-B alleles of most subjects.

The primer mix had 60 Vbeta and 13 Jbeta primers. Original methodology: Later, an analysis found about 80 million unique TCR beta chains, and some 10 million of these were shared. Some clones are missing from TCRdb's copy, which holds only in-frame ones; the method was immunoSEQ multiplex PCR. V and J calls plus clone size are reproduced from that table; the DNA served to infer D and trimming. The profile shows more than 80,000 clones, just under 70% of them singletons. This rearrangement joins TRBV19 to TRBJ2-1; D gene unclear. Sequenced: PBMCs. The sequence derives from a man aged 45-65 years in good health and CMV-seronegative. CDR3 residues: CASSGVLVYNEQFF. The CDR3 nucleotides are TGTGCCAGTAGTGGTGTCCTAGTCTACAATGAGCAGTTCTTC.